Sequencing of this TCR beta chain was carried out in a study of CD8+ T cells in alopecia areata. Study-wide background: The study gave treated patients oral tofacitinib at 5 to 10 mg twice daily. The drug, tofacitinib, lasted 6 to 18 months, followed by 6 months off drug.

Study observations and caveats: Researchers report lesional scalp, most notably alopecia totalis/universalis, outstripped normal scalp in clonality.

Comments on this clone: Antigen: not known.

cDNA prepared by RNA extraction and subsequent reverse transcription served as the template for sequencing. The method was immunoSEQ multiplex PCR; TCRdb's version includes in-frame clones alone and lacks a portion of them. The sample contains fewer than 200,000 clones, approximately 70% of which appear only once. Trimming shortened V by 3 bases and J by 5 bases, and 11 bases separated the two germline ends. The CDR3 covers 13 residues. Germline V gives CDR1 MGHRA, CDR2 YSYEKL. Peripheral blood and lesional scalp punch biopsies were taken from alopecia areata patients. J is TRBJ2-7 and V is TRBV4-1, with D maybe TRBD1 (6 bases). This sequence originates from a human donor with alopecia areata. The sequencing here drew on CD8+ T cells sorted from blood, taken at week 0. As DNA, the CDR3 is TGCGCCAGCAGCCAGAACAGGGCCAACGAGCAGTACTTC. Its translation is CASSQNRANEQYF.